The 2 T cell receptor beta chains below all came from one sample that was sequenced in a study of metastatic and nonmetastatic thyroid tumors. No patient had received any treatment before thyroid surgery. TCRdb re-analyzed the PCR reads through MiXCR. The data hold around 34,000 clones, with 20% observed a single time. The source material was blood. The source of these receptors is a female donor with papillary thyroid cancer or a benign thyroid nodule (not recorded which). Some clones in this sample may be carry-over from other donors' samples.

This clone was seen only a few times. The chain uses TRBV24-1 and TRBJ2-3, with D perhaps being TRBD1 or TRBD2 (6 bases each). Germline V gives CDR1 KGHDR, CDR2 SFDVKD. V was cut by 7 bases and J by 10 bases, with 11 bases left in between. The CDR3 consists of 11 residues. DNA of the CDR3: TGTGCCACCAGGACGGAGGGGGCGCAGTATTTT. It translates to CATRTEGAQYF.

V and J are TRBV19 and TRBJ2-7; the match to TRBD1 covers 7 bases. J lost 0 bases, V lost 1 base, and 3 bases had no gene match. The germline V gene encodes CDR1 LNHDA and CDR2 SQIVND (reference sequence). This CDR3 comprises 15 residues. DNA of the CDR3: TGTGCCAGTAGTATAGCCGAGGGGGCCTCCTACGAGCAGTACTTC. Its protein product is CASSIAEGASYEQYF.